This is a list of T cell receptor beta chains from one sample in a study of beta chain features in type 1 diabetes. Assay used: immunoSEQ multiplex PCR; TCRdb lists only in-frame clones, some missing. The sample includes hundreds of thousands of clones, about 16% seen only once; the top ten take about 0.097%. The specimen was naive CD4+ T cells from blood. The receptors come from a man aged 18 to 35 in good health. The CDR3 runs from the conserved cysteine through the conserved F or W. D genes are given only for firm matches. For some rows the clone size is stated as once, few or many, or as a class when expanded; others skip it.

v_gene: TRBV5-1
j_gene: TRBJ2-7
d_gene: .
abundance: .
CDR3aa: CASSRSQGKYEQYF
CDR3nt: TGCGCCAGCAGCCGCAGTCAGGGGAAATACGAGCAGTACTTC

v_gene: TRBV10-3
j_gene: TRBJ1-1
d_gene: .
abundance: .
CDR3aa: CAISELGIMNTEAFF
CDR3nt: TGTGCCATCAGTGAGCTCGGGATAATGAACACTGAAGCTTTCTTT

v_gene: TRBV20-1
j_gene: TRBJ2-3
d_gene: .
abundance: .
CDR3aa: CSVLVADTQYF
CDR3nt: TGCAGTGTATTAGTTGCGGATACGCAGTATTTT

v_gene: TRBV7-9
j_gene: TRBJ2-7
d_gene: TRBD2
abundance: .
CDR3aa: CASSQIAGAHYEQYF
CDR3nt: TGTGCCAGCAGCCAAATAGCGGGGGCCCACTACGAGCAGTACTTC

v_gene: TRBV5-1
j_gene: TRBJ2-2
d_gene: TRBD2
abundance: few
CDR3aa: CASSWTSGRPYNTGELFF
CDR3nt: TGCGCCAGCAGCTGGACTAGCGGGAGGCCCTACAACACCGGGGAGCTGTTTTTT

v_gene: TRBV10-3
j_gene: TRBJ2-2
d_gene: TRBD1
abundance: .
CDR3aa: CAIRGQGNGANTGELFF
CDR3nt: TGTGCCATCAGGGGACAGGGGAATGGGGCCAACACCGGGGAGCTGTTTTTT

v_gene: TRBV5-4
j_gene: TRBJ2-3
d_gene: TRBD2
abundance: .
CDR3aa: CASSLAGSGDTQYF
CDR3nt: TGTGCCAGCAGCTTAGCGGGATCAGGAGATACGCAGTATTTT

v_gene: TRBV2
j_gene: TRBJ1-2
d_gene: .
abundance: .
CDR3aa: CASSEQAGVGYGYTF
CDR3nt: TGTGCCAGCAGTGAACAGGCAGGGGTTGGATATGGCTACACCTTC

v_gene: TRBV11-2
j_gene: TRBJ2-7
d_gene: .
abundance: few
CDR3aa: CASSSLTGTQLYEQYF
CDR3nt: TGTGCCAGCAGCTCCCTAACAGGGACTCAACTCTACGAGCAGTACTTC

v_gene: TRBV6-1
j_gene: TRBJ1-5
d_gene: .
abundance: .
CDR3aa: CASSGNRGNQPQHF
CDR3nt: TGTGCCAGCAGTGGGAACAGGGGCAATCAGCCCCAGCATTTT

v_gene: TRBV29-1
j_gene: TRBJ1-1
d_gene: .
abundance: .
CDR3aa: CSVENRLNTEAFF
CDR3nt: TGCAGCGTTGAAAACAGGTTGAACACTGAAGCTTTCTTT

v_gene: TRBV7-3
j_gene: TRBJ2-3
d_gene: TRBD2
abundance: few
CDR3aa: CASSFGLAADTQYF
CDR3nt: TGTGCCAGCAGCTTTGGTCTAGCGGCAGATACGCAGTATTTT

v_gene: TRBV19
j_gene: TRBJ2-7
d_gene: TRBD1
abundance: few
CDR3aa: CATRRRGTGTYEQYF
CDR3nt: TGTGCCACTAGACGAAGGGGGACAGGGACCTACGAGCAGTACTTC

v_gene: TRBV18
j_gene: TRBJ1-5
d_gene: TRBD1
abundance: .
CDR3aa: CASSPGTGSQPQHF
CDR3nt: TGTGCCAGCTCACCAGGGACAGGGAGTCAGCCCCAGCATTTT

v_gene: TRBV4-2
j_gene: TRBJ2-3
d_gene: TRBD2
abundance: few
CDR3aa: CASSQDSSPGTSGLRNTQYF
CDR3nt: TGTGCCAGCAGCCAGGACTCCAGTCCCGGGACTAGCGGTTTGAGAAATACGCAGTATTTT

v_gene: TRBV7-9
j_gene: TRBJ2-7
d_gene: TRBD1
abundance: few
CDR3aa: CASSFMTGGYEQYF
CDR3nt: TGTGCCAGCAGCTTCATGACAGGGGGCTACGAGCAGTACTTC

v_gene: TRBV18
j_gene: TRBJ2-1
d_gene: TRBD1
abundance: .
CDR3aa: CASSSLQGVSSYNEQFF
CDR3nt: TGTGCCAGCTCATCCCTACAGGGGGTGAGCTCCTACAATGAGCAGTTCTTC

v_gene: TRBV7-9
j_gene: TRBJ1-4
d_gene: .
abundance: few
CDR3aa: CASSRRNNEKLFF
CDR3nt: TGTGCCAGCAGCCGAAGGAACAACGAAAAACTGTTTTTT

v_gene: TRBV19
j_gene: TRBJ2-5
d_gene: TRBD1
abundance: .
CDR3aa: CASRSGGWETQYF
CDR3nt: TGTGCCAGTAGGTCAGGGGGCTGGGAGACCCAGTACTTC

v_gene: TRBV30
j_gene: TRBJ1-3
d_gene: .
abundance: few
CDR3aa: CAWSWVTSYSGNTIYF
CDR3nt: TGTGCCTGGAGTTGGGTAACGTCGTACTCTGGAAACACCATATATTTT

v_gene: TRBV7-3
j_gene: TRBJ2-7
d_gene: .
abundance: .
CDR3aa: CASSLQPLGHPGSYEQYF
CDR3nt: TGTGCCAGCAGCCTCCAACCGCTGGGACACCCCGGGTCCTACGAGCAGTACTTC

v_gene: TRBV13
j_gene: TRBJ2-1
d_gene: TRBD2
abundance: few
CDR3aa: CASSRIGVAGYNEQFF
CDR3nt: TGTGCCAGCAGCCGGATCGGGGTAGCGGGGTACAATGAGCAGTTCTTC

v_gene: TRBV4-3
j_gene: TRBJ2-5
d_gene: TRBD2
abundance: .
CDR3aa: CASSQDGASGAETQYF
CDR3nt: TGCGCCAGCAGCCAAGATGGGGCTAGCGGGGCAGAGACCCAGTACTTC

v_gene: TRBV7-2
j_gene: TRBJ1-5
d_gene: TRBD1
abundance: few
CDR3aa: CASSLAGTGTNQPQHF
CDR3nt: TGTGCCAGCAGCTTAGCCGGGACAGGGACGAATCAGCCCCAGCATTTT

v_gene: TRBV5-4
j_gene: TRBJ1-2
d_gene: .
abundance: .
CDR3aa: CASSSTTSSNYGYTF
CDR3nt: TGTGCCAGCAGCTCGACAACCAGCTCTAACTATGGCTACACCTTC

v_gene: TRBV27
j_gene: TRBJ2-7
d_gene: .
abundance: few
CDR3aa: CASSLSVVGDHEQYF
CDR3nt: TGTGCCAGCAGTTTATCGGTAGTGGGGGATCACGAGCAGTACTTC

v_gene: TRBV7-2
j_gene: TRBJ2-7
d_gene: .
abundance: few
CDR3aa: CASSFHGTPTYEQYF
CDR3nt: TGTGCCAGCAGCTTTCACGGGACTCCCACCTACGAGCAGTACTTC

v_gene: TRBV28
j_gene: TRBJ2-7
d_gene: .
abundance: few
CDR3aa: CASSPGQLGPYEQYF
CDR3nt: TGTGCCAGCAGTCCCGGACAGCTAGGGCCCTACGAGCAGTACTTC

v_gene: TRBV5-1
j_gene: TRBJ2-3
d_gene: TRBD1
abundance: few
CDR3aa: CASTSTGGTTDTQYF
CDR3nt: TGCGCCAGCACAAGCACAGGGGGAACCACAGATACGCAGTATTTT

v_gene: TRBV9
j_gene: TRBJ1-2
d_gene: TRBD1
abundance: .
CDR3aa: CASSADSRGPNYGYTF
CDR3nt: TGTGCCAGCAGCGCAGACTCCAGGGGGCCTAACTATGGCTACACCTTC

v_gene: TRBV2
j_gene: TRBJ1-2
d_gene: .
abundance: .
CDR3aa: CASSEVGSNYGYTF
CDR3nt: TGTGCCAGCAGTGAAGTAGGATCTAACTATGGCTACACCTTC

v_gene: TRBV28
j_gene: TRBJ2-1
d_gene: .
abundance: .
CDR3aa: CASSLRQGLNEQFF
CDR3nt: TGTGCCAGCAGTTTGCGACAGGGACTCAATGAGCAGTTCTTC

v_gene: TRBV23-1
j_gene: TRBJ2-7
d_gene: TRBD2
abundance: .
CDR3aa: CASSRMAGGPCGEQYF
CDR3nt: TGCGCCAGCAGTCGTATGGCGGGAGGGCCTTGTGGCGAGCAGTACTTC

v_gene: TRBV19
j_gene: TRBJ2-1
d_gene: TRBD2
abundance: .
CDR3aa: CASRTSGGNEQFF
CDR3nt: TGTGCCAGTAGGACTAGCGGGGGCAATGAGCAGTTCTTC

v_gene: TRBV13
j_gene: TRBJ1-1
d_gene: .
abundance: few
CDR3aa: CASSQTPQGTEAFF
CDR3nt: TGTGCCAGCAGTCAAACTCCACAGGGCACTGAAGCTTTCTTT

v_gene: TRBV4-1
j_gene: TRBJ1-5
d_gene: .
abundance: .
CDR3aa: CASSQEGVPGGRPQHF
CDR3nt: TGCGCCAGCAGCCAAGAAGGGGTCCCGGGGGGACGGCCCCAGCATTTT

v_gene: TRBV20-1
j_gene: TRBJ1-1
d_gene: .
abundance: .
CDR3aa: CSARSQVEAFF
CDR3nt: TGCAGTGCTAGGAGTCAGGTTGAAGCTTTCTTT

v_gene: TRBV25-1
j_gene: TRBJ2-7
d_gene: TRBD1
abundance: few
CDR3aa: CASSDRATGGQQYF
CDR3nt: TGTGCCAGCAGTGATCGCGCTACAGGGGGCCAGCAGTACTTC

v_gene: TRBV5-6
j_gene: TRBJ2-5
d_gene: .
abundance: .
CDR3aa: CASSSLFRVRETQYF
CDR3nt: TGTGCCAGCAGCTCGCTATTCAGGGTTCGGGAGACCCAGTACTTC

v_gene: TRBV29-1
j_gene: TRBJ1-2
d_gene: .
abundance: .
CDR3aa: CSVEGEGGTALFVRGYTF
CDR3nt: TGCAGCGTTGAAGGCGAGGGGGGGACGGCCTTGTTCGTGCGTGGCTACACCTTC

v_gene: TRBV25-1
j_gene: TRBJ2-5
d_gene: TRBD2
abundance: .
CDR3aa: CASSVGGVQETQYF
CDR3nt: TGTGCCAGCAGTGTCGGGGGGGTTCAAGAGACCCAGTACTTC

v_gene: TRBV30
j_gene: TRBJ1-1
d_gene: TRBD1
abundance: few
CDR3aa: CAWDRGDTEAFF
CDR3nt: TGTGCCTGGGACAGGGGGGACACTGAAGCTTTCTTT

v_gene: TRBV5-4
j_gene: TRBJ2-7
d_gene: .
abundance: .
CDR3aa: CASSLGGQRINEQYF
CDR3nt: TGTGCCAGCAGCTTGGGCGGACAAAGGATCAACGAGCAGTACTTC

v_gene: TRBV15
j_gene: TRBJ1-4
d_gene: .
abundance: few
CDR3aa: CATSRARAPTNEKLFF
CDR3nt: TGTGCCACCAGCAGAGCCCGGGCACCAACTAATGAAAAACTGTTTTTT

v_gene: TRBV9
j_gene: TRBJ2-1
d_gene: TRBD1
abundance: few
CDR3aa: CASSVTGTGSSYNEQFF
CDR3nt: TGTGCCAGCAGCGTAACCGGGACAGGGAGCTCCTACAATGAGCAGTTCTTC

v_gene: TRBV5-4
j_gene: TRBJ1-4
d_gene: TRBD1
abundance: few
CDR3aa: CASSSGQGGEKLFF
CDR3nt: TGTGCCAGCAGCTCCGGACAGGGGGGGGAAAAACTGTTTTTT

v_gene: TRBV15
j_gene: TRBJ2-5
d_gene: .
abundance: few
CDR3aa: CATSRDRLNQETQYF
CDR3nt: TGTGCCACCAGCAGAGATCGACTAAACCAAGAGACCCAGTACTTC

v_gene: TRBV4-3
j_gene: TRBJ2-7
d_gene: .
abundance: .
CDR3aa: CASSPKVNYEQYF
CDR3nt: TGCGCCAGCAGCCCGAAGGTGAACTACGAGCAGTACTTC

v_gene: TRBV2
j_gene: TRBJ2-1
d_gene: .
abundance: few
CDR3aa: CASSVGAPIYNEQFF
CDR3nt: TGTGCCAGCAGTGTGGGTGCGCCAATCTACAATGAGCAGTTCTTC

v_gene: TRBV7-9
j_gene: TRBJ2-1
d_gene: TRBD2
abundance: .
CDR3aa: CASSLKGSSGSYEQFF
CDR3nt: TGTGCCAGCAGCTTAAAAGGGTCTAGCGGGAGTTATGAGCAGTTCTTC

v_gene: TRBV6-1
j_gene: TRBJ1-5
d_gene: .
abundance: few
CDR3aa: CASSEGKGRMGNQPQHF
CDR3nt: TGTGCCAGCAGTGAGGGTAAGGGAAGGATGGGCAATCAGCCCCAGCATTTT

v_gene: TRBV5-4
j_gene: TRBJ2-7
d_gene: TRBD1
abundance: .
CDR3aa: CASSSRDRGTYEQYF
CDR3nt: TGTGCCAGCAGCTCCCGGGACAGGGGAACCTACGAGCAGTACTTC

v_gene: TRBV7-2
j_gene: TRBJ2-1
d_gene: .
abundance: .
CDR3aa: CASSTSGANEQFF
CDR3nt: TGTGCCAGCAGCACTTCAGGGGCCAATGAGCAGTTCTTC

v_gene: TRBV7-2
j_gene: TRBJ2-7
d_gene: TRBD1
abundance: .
CDR3aa: CASSLKGATEQYF
CDR3nt: TGTGCCAGCAGCTTAAAGGGGGCGACTGAGCAGTACTTC

v_gene: TRBV7-2
j_gene: TRBJ2-7
d_gene: TRBD1
abundance: few
CDR3aa: CASSLAGTGGLEQYF
CDR3nt: TGTGCCAGCAGCTTAGCCGGGACAGGGGGCCTCGAGCAGTACTTC

v_gene: TRBV14
j_gene: TRBJ1-2
d_gene: .
abundance: .
CDR3aa: CASSPHHRENGYTF
CDR3nt: TGTGCCAGCAGCCCACATCACAGGGAAAATGGCTACACCTTC

v_gene: TRBV4-1
j_gene: TRBJ1-1
d_gene: TRBD1
abundance: .
CDR3aa: CASSQDETGPLNTEAFF
CDR3nt: TGCGCCAGCAGCCAAGATGAGACAGGGCCTTTGAACACTGAAGCTTTCTTT

v_gene: TRBV25-1
j_gene: TRBJ2-7
d_gene: .
abundance: few
CDR3aa: CASSVDPGARGRYF
CDR3nt: TGTGCCAGCAGTGTGGATCCAGGGGCGAGGGGCCGGTACTTC

v_gene: TRBV6-5
j_gene: TRBJ2-3
d_gene: TRBD1
abundance: .
CDR3aa: CASSYSGQGRTDTQYF
CDR3nt: TGTGCCAGCAGTTACTCGGGACAGGGGCGCACAGATACGCAGTATTTT